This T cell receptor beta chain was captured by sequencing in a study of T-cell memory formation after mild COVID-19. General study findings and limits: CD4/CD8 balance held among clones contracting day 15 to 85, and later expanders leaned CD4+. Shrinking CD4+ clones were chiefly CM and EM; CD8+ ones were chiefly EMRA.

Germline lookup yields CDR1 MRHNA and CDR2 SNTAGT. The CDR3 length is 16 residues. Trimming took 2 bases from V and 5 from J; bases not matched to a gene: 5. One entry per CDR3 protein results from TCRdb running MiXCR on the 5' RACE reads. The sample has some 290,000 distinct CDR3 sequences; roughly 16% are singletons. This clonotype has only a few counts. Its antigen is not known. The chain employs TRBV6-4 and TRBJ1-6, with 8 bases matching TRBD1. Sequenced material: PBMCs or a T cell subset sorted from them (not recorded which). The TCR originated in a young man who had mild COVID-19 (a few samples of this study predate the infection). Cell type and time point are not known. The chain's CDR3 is CASSDLQGADNSPLHF. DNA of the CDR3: TGTGCCAGCAGTGACCTCCAGGGGGCTGATAATTCACCCCTCCACTTT.